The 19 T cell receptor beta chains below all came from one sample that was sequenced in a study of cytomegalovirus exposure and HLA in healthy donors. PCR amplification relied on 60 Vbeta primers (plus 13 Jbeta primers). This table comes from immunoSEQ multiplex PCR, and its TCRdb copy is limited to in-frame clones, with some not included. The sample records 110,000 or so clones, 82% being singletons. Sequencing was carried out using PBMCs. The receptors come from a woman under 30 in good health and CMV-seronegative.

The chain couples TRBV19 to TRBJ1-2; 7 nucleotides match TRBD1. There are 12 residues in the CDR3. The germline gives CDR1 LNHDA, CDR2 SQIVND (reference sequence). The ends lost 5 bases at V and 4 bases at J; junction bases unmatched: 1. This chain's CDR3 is CASSDRAYGYTF. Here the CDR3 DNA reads TGTGCCAGTAGTGACAGGGCCTATGGCTACACCTTC.

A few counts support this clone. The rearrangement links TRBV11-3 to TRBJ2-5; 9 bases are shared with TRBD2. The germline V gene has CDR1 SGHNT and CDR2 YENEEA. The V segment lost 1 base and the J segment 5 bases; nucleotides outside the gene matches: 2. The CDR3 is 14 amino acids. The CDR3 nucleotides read TGTGCCAGCAGCTTAGTAGCGGGGGCCGAGACCCAGTACTTC. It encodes CASSLVAGAETQYF.

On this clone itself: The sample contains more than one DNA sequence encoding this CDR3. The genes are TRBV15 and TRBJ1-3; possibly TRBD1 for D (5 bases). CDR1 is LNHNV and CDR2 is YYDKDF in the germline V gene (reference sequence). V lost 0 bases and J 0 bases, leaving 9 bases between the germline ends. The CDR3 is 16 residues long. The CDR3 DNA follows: TGTGCCACCAGCAGAGATCGGGGGAGCTCTGGAAACACCATATATTTT. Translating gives CATSRDRGSSGNTIYF.

The CDR3 loop is CASSLEGQGVGGYTF. The CDR3 DNA reads as TGTGCCAGCAGCTTAGAGGGGCAGGGGGTAGGTGGCTACACCTTC. The chain joins TRBV7-8 to TRBJ1-2; TRBD1 agrees at 7 bases. J was trimmed by 7 bases and V by 1 base; bases with no gene match: 9. Germline CDR1 reads SGHVS; CDR2 reads FQNEAQ. The CDR3 consists of 15 residues.

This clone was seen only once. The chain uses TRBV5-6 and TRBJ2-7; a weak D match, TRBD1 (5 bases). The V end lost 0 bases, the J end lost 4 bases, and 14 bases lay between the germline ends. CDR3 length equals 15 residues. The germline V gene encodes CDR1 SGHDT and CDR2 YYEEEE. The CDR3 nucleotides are TGTGCCAGCAGCTTGGGCCCCTTGAACAGGTACGAGCAGTACTTC. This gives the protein CASSLGPLNRYEQYF.

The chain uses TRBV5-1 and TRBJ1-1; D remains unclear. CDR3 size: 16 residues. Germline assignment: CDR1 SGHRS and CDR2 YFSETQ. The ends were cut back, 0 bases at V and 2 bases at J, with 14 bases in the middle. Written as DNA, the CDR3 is TGCGCCAGCAGCTTGGGTATGGCGGATCTTAACACTGAAGCTTTCTTT. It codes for CASSLGMADLNTEAFF.

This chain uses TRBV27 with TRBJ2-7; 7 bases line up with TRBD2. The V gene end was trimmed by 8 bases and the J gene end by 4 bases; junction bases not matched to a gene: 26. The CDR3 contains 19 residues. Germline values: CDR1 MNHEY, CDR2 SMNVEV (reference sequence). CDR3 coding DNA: TGTGCCAGCGGGCGGGGGACGGAACCCCTGGGTAGCCGAGTTTACGAGCAGTACTTC. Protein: CASGRGTEPLGSRVYEQYF.

The CDR3 here is CSVGQGEGHNEQFF. In nucleotides, the CDR3 is TGCAGCGTTGGACAGGGGGAAGGTCACAATGAGCAGTTCTTC. V usage is TRBV29-1 and J usage is TRBJ2-1; TRBD1 matches 9 bases. Germline V CDR1 and CDR2: SQVTM, ANQGSEA. After removal of 4 bases from V and 5 bases from J, the junction contained 6 bases not matched to a gene. The CDR3 has 14 amino acids.

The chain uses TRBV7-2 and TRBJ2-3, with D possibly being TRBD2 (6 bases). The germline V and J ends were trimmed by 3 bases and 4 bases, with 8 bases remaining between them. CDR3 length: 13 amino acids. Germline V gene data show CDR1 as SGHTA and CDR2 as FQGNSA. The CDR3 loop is CASSLTGADTQYF. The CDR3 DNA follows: TGTGCCAGCAGCTTGACGGGGGCAGATACGCAGTATTTT.

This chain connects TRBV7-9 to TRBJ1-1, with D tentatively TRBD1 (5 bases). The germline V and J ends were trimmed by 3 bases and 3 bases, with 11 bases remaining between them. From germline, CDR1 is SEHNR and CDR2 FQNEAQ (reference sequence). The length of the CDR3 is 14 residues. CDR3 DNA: TGTGCCAGCAGCTTCCGGGGGATGGACACTGAAGCTTTCTTT. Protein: CASSFRGMDTEAFF. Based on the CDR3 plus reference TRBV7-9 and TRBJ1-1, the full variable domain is DTGVSQNPRHKITKRGQNVTFRCDPISEHNRLYWYRQTLGQGPEFLTYFQNEAQLEKSRLLSDRFSAERPKGSFSTLEIQRTEQGDSAMYLCASSFRGMDTEAFFGQGTRLTVV.

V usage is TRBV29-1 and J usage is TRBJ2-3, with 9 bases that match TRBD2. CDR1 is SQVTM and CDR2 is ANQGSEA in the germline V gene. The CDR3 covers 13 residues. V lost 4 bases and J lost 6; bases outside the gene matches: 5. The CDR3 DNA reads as TGCAGCGTTGCGGCGGGAGGGCCCGATACGCAGTATTTT. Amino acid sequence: CSVAAGGPDTQYF.

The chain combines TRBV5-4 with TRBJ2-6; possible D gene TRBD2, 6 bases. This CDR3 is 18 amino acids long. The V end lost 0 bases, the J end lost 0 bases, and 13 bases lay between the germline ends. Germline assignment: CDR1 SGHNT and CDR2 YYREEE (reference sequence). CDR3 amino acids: CASSLDRSGGSGANVLTF. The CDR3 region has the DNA TGTGCCAGCAGCTTGGACCGCTCCGGGGGCTCTGGGGCCAACGTCCTGACTTTC. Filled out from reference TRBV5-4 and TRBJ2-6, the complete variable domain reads ETGVTQSPTHLIKTRGQQVTLRCSSQSGHNTVSWYQQALGQGPQFIFQYYREEENGRGNFPPRFSGLQFPNYSSELNVNALELDDSALYLCASSLDRSGGSGANVLTFGAGSRLTVL.

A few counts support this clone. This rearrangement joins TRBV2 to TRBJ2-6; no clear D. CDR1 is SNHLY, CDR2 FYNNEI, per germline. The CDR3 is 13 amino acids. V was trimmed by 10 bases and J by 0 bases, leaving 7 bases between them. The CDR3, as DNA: TGTGCCACCACATACTCTGGGGCCAACGTCCTGACTTTC. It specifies CATTYSGANVLTF.

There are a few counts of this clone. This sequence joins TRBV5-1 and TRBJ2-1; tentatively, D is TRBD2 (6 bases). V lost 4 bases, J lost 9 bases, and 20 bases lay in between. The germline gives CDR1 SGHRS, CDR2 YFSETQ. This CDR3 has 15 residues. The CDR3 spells CASSLGTPQEGEQFF. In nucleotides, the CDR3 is TGCGCCAGCAGCCTCGGGACTCCACAAGAGGGTGAGCAGTTCTTC.

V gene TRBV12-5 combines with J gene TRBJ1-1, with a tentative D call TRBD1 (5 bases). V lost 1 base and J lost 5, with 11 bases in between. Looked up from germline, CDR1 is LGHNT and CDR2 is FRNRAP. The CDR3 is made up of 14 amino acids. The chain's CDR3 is CASGLGGTRTEAFF. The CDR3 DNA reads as TGTGCTAGTGGTTTGGGTGGGACTAGGACTGAAGCTTTCTTT.

CDR3 sequence reads: CASSPRQGHYEQYF. CDR3 DNA: TGTGCCAGCAGCCCGCGACAGGGCCACTACGAGCAGTACTTC. The chain joins TRBV7-9 to TRBJ2-7; the match to TRBD1 covers 7 bases. CDR3 length: 14 amino acids. The J segment lost 3 bases and the V segment lost 5 bases, leaving 7 bases of the junction unmatched. Germline V gene sequence: CDR1 SEHNR, CDR2 FQNEAQ (reference sequence). Looking up the rest from reference TRBV7-9 and TRBJ2-7 gives the full variable domain: DTGVSQNPRHKITKRGQNVTFRCDPISEHNRLYWYRQTLGQGPEFLTYFQNEAQLEKSRLLSDRFSAERPKGSFSTLEIQRTEQGDSAMYLCASSPRQGHYEQYFGPGTRLTVT.

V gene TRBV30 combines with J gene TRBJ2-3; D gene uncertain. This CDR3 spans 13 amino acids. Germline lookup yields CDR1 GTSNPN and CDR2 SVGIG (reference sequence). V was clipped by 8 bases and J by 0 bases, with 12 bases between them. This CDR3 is CAGFAESTDTQYF. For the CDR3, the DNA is TGTGCCGGATTCGCGGAAAGCACAGATACGCAGTATTTT.

CDR3 coding DNA: TGCGCCAGCAGCCAAGCCGGGACAGGGAACACTGAAGCTTTCTTT. This sequence encodes CASSQAGTGNTEAFF. The chain has TRBV4-1 and TRBJ1-1; 8 bases fit TRBD1. With 1 base clipped from V and 1 base from J, the junction kept 2 bases outside the gene matches. Germline-derived CDR1 and CDR2 are MGHRA and YSYEKL. This CDR3 contains 15 residues.

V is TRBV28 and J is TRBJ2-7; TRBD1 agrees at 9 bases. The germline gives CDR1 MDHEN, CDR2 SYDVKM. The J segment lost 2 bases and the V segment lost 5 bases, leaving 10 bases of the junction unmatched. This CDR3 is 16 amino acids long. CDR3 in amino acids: CASSLHLGQGTYEQYF. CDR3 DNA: TGTGCCAGCAGTCTTCATCTCGGACAGGGGACCTACGAGCAGTACTTC.